This TCR beta chain was recovered during a study of blood T cell repertoires in COVID-19. Whole-study context: Material from acute and convalescent COVID-19 was sourced from the United States, Italy and Spain. T cells, B-cell-depleted T cells, or PBMCs supplied cDNA or gDNA.

After removal of 5 bases from V and 3 bases from J, the junction contained 10 bases not matched to a gene. Germline V gene sequence: CDR1 MNHEY, CDR2 SMNVEV (reference sequence). CDR3 length equals 17 residues. Original processing notes: Estimation of nucleated cell counts was performed using reference gene primer amplification. The data were produced by immunoSEQ multiplex PCR, yet TCRdb's version contains in-frame clones alone and is incomplete. D and trimming were read from the DNA, whereas the V and J calls and clone size are those reported in that table. The sample includes some 70,000 clones, 87% seen only once; the top ten take 7% to 10%.

The receptor comes from a man in his forties or fifties with active COVID-19. This chain joins TRBV27 and TRBJ2-3; 11 nucleotides line up with TRBD2. Sequenced input: peripheral blood. CDR3 in DNA: TGTGCCAGCAGTCCCCACGGCACTAGCGGGGGAACAGATACGCAGTATTTT. Translated: CASSPHGTSGGTDTQYF.